The rows below give T cell receptor beta chains drawn from one sample of a study of shared clonotypes between healthy human individuals. The repertoire was sequenced with immunoSEQ multiplex PCR; TCRdb's copy has only in-frame clones and lacks some. The sample includes about 1 million clones, approximately 70% of them seen just once. Material for sequencing was memory CD4+ T cells sorted from blood. The receptors were sampled from a young man in good health. The CDR3 runs from the conserved cysteine through the conserved F or W. Fields, in order: V gene, clone size, J gene, D gene, CDR3 protein, CDR3 DNA. D genes are given only for firm matches. Expanded clones are given a class, and other clones once, few, many or no size at all.

V gene: TRBV25-1; clone size: .; J gene: TRBJ2-1; D gene: .; CDR3 protein: CASSGHFYEQFF; CDR3 DNA: TGTGCCAGCAGTGGTCATTTCTATGAGCAGTTCTTC
V gene: TRBV5-6; clone size: .; J gene: TRBJ1-2; D gene: .; CDR3 protein: CASSLAGPLDGYTF; CDR3 DNA: TGTGCCAGCAGCTTGGCCGGTCCCTTAGATGGCTACACCTTC
V gene: TRBV30; clone size: .; J gene: TRBJ1-1; D gene: .; CDR3 protein: CAWSGDKGAEAFF; CDR3 DNA: TGTGCCTGGAGCGGAGACAAGGGAGCTGAAGCTTTCTTT
V gene: TRBV30; clone size: .; J gene: TRBJ2-5; D gene: TRBD2; CDR3 protein: CAWRRGGAETQYF; CDR3 DNA: TGTGCCTGGAGGCGGGGGGGCGCCGAGACCCAGTACTTC
V gene: TRBV4-1; clone size: .; J gene: TRBJ2-5; D gene: TRBD1; CDR3 protein: CASSPGQGQETQYF; CDR3 DNA: TGCGCCAGCAGCCCGGGACAGGGCCAAGAGACCCAGTACTTC
V gene: TRBV10-3; clone size: few; J gene: TRBJ2-5; D gene: TRBD1; CDR3 protein: CAISGGQEETQYF; CDR3 DNA: TGTGCCATCAGTGGTGGACAGGAGGAGACCCAGTACTTC
V gene: TRBV4-1; clone size: .; J gene: TRBJ2-5; D gene: .; CDR3 protein: CASSISGTGTQETQYF; CDR3 DNA: TGCGCCAGCAGCATTAGTGGGACGGGAACGCAAGAGACCCAGTACTTC
V gene: TRBV2; clone size: once; J gene: TRBJ2-5; D gene: .; CDR3 protein: CASSGSGKETQYF; CDR3 DNA: TGTGCCAGCAGTGGTTCCGGTAAAGAGACCCAGTACTTC
V gene: TRBV7-8; clone size: few; J gene: TRBJ1-5; D gene: .; CDR3 protein: CASSLDFSPNQPQHF; CDR3 DNA: TGTGCCAGCAGCTTAGACTTCTCGCCGAATCAGCCCCAGCATTTT
V gene: TRBV10-2; clone size: .; J gene: TRBJ2-2; D gene: .; CDR3 protein: CASRAGVVGELFF; CDR3 DNA: TGCGCCAGCAGGGCCGGAGTGGTCGGGGAGCTGTTTTTT
V gene: TRBV9; clone size: .; J gene: TRBJ1-2; D gene: TRBD1; CDR3 protein: CASSVSDRGYGYTF; CDR3 DNA: TGTGCCAGCAGCGTATCGGACAGGGGTTATGGCTACACCTTC
V gene: TRBV7-9; clone size: .; J gene: TRBJ2-7; D gene: .; CDR3 protein: CASSLQGGGASSYEQYF; CDR3 DNA: TGTGCCAGCAGCTTGCAGGGAGGGGGCGCGAGCTCCTACGAGCAGTACTTC
V gene: TRBV4-2; clone size: .; J gene: TRBJ2-2; D gene: .; CDR3 protein: CASSQIGWAQTNTGELFF; CDR3 DNA: TGTGCCAGCAGCCAAATCGGATGGGCCCAGACGAACACCGGGGAGCTGTTTTTT
V gene: TRBV19; clone size: few; J gene: TRBJ1-1; D gene: .; CDR3 protein: CASSSTANTEAFF; CDR3 DNA: TGTGCCAGTAGTTCAACAGCGAACACTGAAGCTTTCTTT
V gene: TRBV2; clone size: .; J gene: TRBJ2-1; D gene: .; CDR3 protein: CASREQVSSYNEQFF; CDR3 DNA: TGTGCCAGCAGGGAACAGGTCAGCTCCTACAATGAGCAGTTCTTC
V gene: TRBV5-1; clone size: .; J gene: TRBJ1-4; D gene: .; CDR3 protein: CASSLHVGKPTNEKLFF; CDR3 DNA: TGCGCCAGCAGCTTGCATGTCGGAAAACCAACTAATGAAAAACTGTTTTTT
V gene: TRBV19; clone size: .; J gene: TRBJ2-7; D gene: .; CDR3 protein: CASSALVQPYEQYF; CDR3 DNA: TGTGCCAGTAGTGCCCTGGTCCAGCCCTACGAGCAGTACTTC
V gene: TRBV30; clone size: many; J gene: TRBJ1-2; D gene: TRBD1; CDR3 protein: CAWSVGGGESYGYTF; CDR3 DNA: TGTGCCTGGAGTGTAGGAGGGGGCGAATCCTATGGCTACACCTTC